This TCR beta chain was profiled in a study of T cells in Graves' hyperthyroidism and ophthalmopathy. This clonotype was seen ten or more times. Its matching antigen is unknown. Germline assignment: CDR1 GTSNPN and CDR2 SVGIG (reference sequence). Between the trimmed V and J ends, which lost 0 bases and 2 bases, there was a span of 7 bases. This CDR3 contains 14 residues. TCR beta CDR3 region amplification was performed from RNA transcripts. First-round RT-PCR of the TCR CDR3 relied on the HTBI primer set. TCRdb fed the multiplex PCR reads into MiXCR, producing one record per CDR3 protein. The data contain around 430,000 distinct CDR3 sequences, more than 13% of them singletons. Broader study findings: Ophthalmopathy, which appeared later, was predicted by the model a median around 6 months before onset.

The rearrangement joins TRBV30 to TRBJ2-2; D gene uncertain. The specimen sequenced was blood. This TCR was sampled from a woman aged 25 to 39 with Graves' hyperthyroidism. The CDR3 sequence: CAWSVIRNTGELFF. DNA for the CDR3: TGTGCCTGGAGTGTAATTCGAAACACCGGGGAGCTGTTTTTT.